This record concerns one TCR beta chain sequence. Data came from immunoSEQ multiplex PCR; TCRdb stores just in-frame clones and leaves some out. This sample has roughly 500,000 clones, with about four fifths found just once. The sample is drawn from a study of shared clonotypes between healthy human individuals. Germline V gene data show CDR1 as SGHTA and CDR2 as FQGNSA. V shed 0 bases, J shed 5 bases, and the junction held 6 bases outside the gene matches. The length of the CDR3 is 16 residues. The source material was PBMCs. The genes are TRBV7-2 and TRBJ2-5, with 10 positions matching TRBD1. The origin of this receptor is a woman in her forties in good health. Some clones in this sample may be carry-over from other donors' samples. This chain's CDR3 is CASSLARQGAWETQYF. The CDR3 DNA reads TGTGCCAGCAGCTTAGCGAGACAGGGGGCTTGGGAGACCCAGTACTTC.